Below, 14 T cell receptor beta chains from the same sample are listed, as sequenced in a study of T-cell reconstitution after alpha-beta-depleted transplantation in children. Unique molecular identifiers tagged the TCRbeta library. From the PCR reads, TCRdb called clonotypes with MiXCR, one entry per CDR3 protein. The repertoire holds roughly 420,000 distinct CDR3 sequences, with about 17% as singletons. Specimen: PBMCs, mostly from graft donor cells, collected 360 days after TCRalphabeta/CD19-depleted stem cell transplant. Receptors originate from a boy in the first two years of life who had a stem cell transplant for Wiskott-Aldrich syndrome, so the T cells may come from the graft donor.

This clonotype has just a few counts. The chain links TRBV5-1 to TRBJ2-3; D might be TRBD1 (6 bases). CDR3 length: 15 amino acids. Germline-derived CDR1 and CDR2 are SGHRS and YFSETQ. Trimming stripped 3 bases from V and 6 bases from J, with 17 bases between. CDR3: CASSSSQGRRDTQYF. The CDR3, as DNA: TGCGCCAGCAGCTCCTCCCAGGGGAGAAGGGATACGCAGTATTTT. The complete variable domain, with remaining parts taken from reference TRBV5-1 and TRBJ2-3, reads KAGVTQTPRYLIKTRGQQVTLSCSPISGHRSVSWYQQTPGQGLQFLFEYFSETQRNKGNFPGRFSGRQFSNSRSEMNVSTLELGDSALYLCASSSSQGRRDTQYFGPGTRLTVL.

This clonotype was observed a handful of times. V usage is TRBV12-3 or TRBV12-4 and J usage is TRBJ2-2; 7 nucleotides agree with TRBD2. CDR3 length equals 16 residues. The junction had 6 bases not matched to a gene; V was cut back by 5 bases and J by 0 bases. The CDR3 DNA is TGTGCCAGCAGTCCGGGACTACCTACGAACACCGGGGAGCTGTTTTTT. Its protein product is CASSPGLPTNTGELFF.

This chain connects TRBV11-2 to TRBJ2-3; the D is unclear. The length of the CDR3 is 15 residues. Looked up from germline, CDR1 is SGHAT and CDR2 is FQNNGV. Trimming shortened V by 2 bases and J by 2 bases, and 11 bases separated the two germline ends. The CDR3 nucleotides are TGTGCCAGCAGCTTATTATCGGGCGCCACAGATACGCAGTATTTT. This gives the protein CASSLLSGATDTQYF.

The chain combines TRBV20-1 with TRBJ2-2, with no clear D. The germline V gene has CDR1 DFQATT and CDR2 SNEGSKA (reference sequence). With 2 bases removed from V and 3 bases from J, the gap between germline ends came to 4 bases. The CDR3 sequence is 12 residues long. In nucleotides, the CDR3 is TGCAGTGCTAGACCGTACACCGGGGAGCTGTTTTTT. Protein: CSARPYTGELFF.

This clonotype was seen only once. The rearrangement links TRBV7-9 to TRBJ2-5; no reliable D call. The V and J ends lost 1 base and 2 bases respectively, with 11 bases between them. CDR3 length equals 15 residues. Germline V gene sequence: CDR1 SEHNR, CDR2 FQNEAQ (reference sequence). CDR3 amino acids: CASSLEAKFQETQYF. The DNA for the CDR3 is TGTGCCAGCAGCTTAGAGGCCAAATTTCAAGAGACCCAGTACTTC.

This clonotype has just a few counts. V and J are TRBV12-3 or TRBV12-4 and TRBJ2-1, with 9 bases fitting TRBD1. Trimming removed 4 bases from V and 8 bases from J; junction bases left unmatched: 3. The CDR3 spans 13 residues. The CDR3 protein is CASSSGQGYEQFF. The CDR3 DNA sequence: TGTGCCAGCAGTTCGGGACAGGGCTATGAGCAGTTCTTC.

The rearrangement joins TRBV27 to TRBJ2-3; D is ambiguous. The CDR3 runs 18 residues. Germline V gene lookup returns CDR1 MNHEY and CDR2 SMNVEV (reference sequence). V dropped 4 bases and J dropped 4 bases, with 24 bases sitting between them. In DNA form, the CDR3 reads TGTGCCAGCAGTTATTTTCTGGGTCCCGAGCACATTGCAGATACGCAGTATTTT. Amino acid sequence: CASSYFLGPEHIADTQYF.

This clonotype occurred a few times. V usage is TRBV12-3 or TRBV12-4 and J usage is TRBJ2-7; 7 positions agree with TRBD1. V lost 2 bases, J lost 8 bases, and 3 bases stayed unmatched. The CDR3 spans 12 residues. The CDR3 DNA reads TGTGCCAGCAGTTTAACAGGGGAGAAGCAGTACTTC. Residues: CASSLTGEKQYF.

This clonotype appeared a few times. V and J are TRBV7-9 and TRBJ1-6; D is perhaps TRBD1 (6 bases). This CDR3 region has 14 residues. Between the trimmed V and J ends, which lost 1 base and 7 bases, there was a span of 8 bases. The germline V gene has CDR1 SEHNR and CDR2 FQNEAQ (reference sequence). CDR3 amino acids: CASSLGTVNSPLHF. The CDR3 region has the DNA TGTGCCAGCAGCTTAGGGACAGTGAATTCACCCCTCCACTTT.

This clonotype was seen a few times. The genes are TRBV5-6 and TRBJ2-4; D not certain. V was pared by 0 bases and J by 6 bases, with 16 bases between. The CDR3 spans 16 residues. Per germline, CDR1 SGHDT and CDR2 YYEEEE. CDR3 loop: CASSLGHPVRGNIQYF. The CDR3 DNA reads TGTGCCAGCAGCTTGGGTCACCCTGTGAGAGGAAACATTCAGTACTTC.

The chain recombines TRBV3-1 with TRBJ2-2; TRBD2 might be the D (6 bases). Per the germline V gene, CDR1 is LGHDT and CDR2 is YNNKEL (reference sequence). The CDR3 consists of 15 residues. Trimming removed 2 bases at V and 5 bases at J, with 12 bases between. As DNA, the CDR3 is TGTGCCAGCAGCCAAAACGGGAGACGGACCGGGGAGCTGTTTTTT. It translates to CASSQNGRRTGELFF.

This clonotype was counted many times. J is TRBJ2-5 and V is TRBV5-1; 9 bases are a match to TRBD1. The CDR3 extends over 15 amino acids. Germline CDR1 SGHRS, CDR2 YFSETQ. V lost 0 bases to trimming and J lost 4 bases; unmatched junction nucleotides: 4. Written as DNA, the CDR3 is TGCGCCAGCAGCTTGGCCGGGACAGGGCGAGAGACCCAGTACTTC. It translates to CASSLAGTGRETQYF.

The CDR3 spells CASSIGGSGANVLTF. In DNA form, the CDR3 reads TGCGCCAGCAGTATAGGGGGATCTGGGGCCAACGTCCTGACTTTC. The chain is built from TRBV5-1 and TRBJ2-6, with D possibly matching TRBD1 (6 bases). Germline V CDR1 and CDR2: SGHRS, YFSETQ. V lost 5 bases and J lost 1, with 10 bases in between. The CDR3 loop spans 15 amino acids.

The rearrangement links TRBV20-1 to TRBJ2-7; TRBD2 matches 7 bases. Per germline, CDR1 DFQATT and CDR2 SNEGSKA (reference sequence). The V gene end was trimmed by 4 bases and the J gene end by 0 bases; junction bases not matched to a gene: 6. The CDR3 is made up of 14 amino acids. Here the CDR3 reads CSANPGTISYEQYF. As DNA, the CDR3 is TGCAGTGCTAATCCCGGGACTATCTCCTACGAGCAGTACTTC.